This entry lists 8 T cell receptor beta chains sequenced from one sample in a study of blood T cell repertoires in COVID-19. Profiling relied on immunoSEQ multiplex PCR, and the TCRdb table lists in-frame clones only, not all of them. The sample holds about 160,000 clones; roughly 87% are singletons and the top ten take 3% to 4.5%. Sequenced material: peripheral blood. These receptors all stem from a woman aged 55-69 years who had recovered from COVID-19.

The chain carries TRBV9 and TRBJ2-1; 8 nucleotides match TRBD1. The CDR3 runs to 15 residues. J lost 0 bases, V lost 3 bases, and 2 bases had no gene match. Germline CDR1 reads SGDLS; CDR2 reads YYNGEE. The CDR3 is CASSATGDSYNEQFF. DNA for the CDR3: TGTGCCAGCAGCGCGACAGGGGACTCCTACAATGAGCAGTTCTTC.

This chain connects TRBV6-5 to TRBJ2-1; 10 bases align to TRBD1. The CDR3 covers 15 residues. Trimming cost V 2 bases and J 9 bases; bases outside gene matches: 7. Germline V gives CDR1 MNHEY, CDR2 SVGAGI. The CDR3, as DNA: TGTGCCAGCAGTTACCCGGGACAGGGGCGGAGTGAGCAGTTCTTC. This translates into CASSYPGQGRSEQFF.

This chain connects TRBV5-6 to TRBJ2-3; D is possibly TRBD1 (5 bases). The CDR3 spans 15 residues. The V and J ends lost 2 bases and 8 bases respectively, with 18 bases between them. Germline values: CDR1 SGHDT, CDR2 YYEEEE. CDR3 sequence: CASSFWQGPSGTQYF. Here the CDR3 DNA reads TGTGCCAGCAGCTTTTGGCAGGGCCCCAGTGGTACGCAGTATTTT.

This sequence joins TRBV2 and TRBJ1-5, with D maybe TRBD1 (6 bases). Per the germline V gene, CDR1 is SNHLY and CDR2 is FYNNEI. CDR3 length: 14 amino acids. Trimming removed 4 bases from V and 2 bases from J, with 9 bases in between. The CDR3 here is CASSVRGGNQPQHF. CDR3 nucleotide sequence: TGTGCCAGCAGTGTCAGGGGAGGCAATCAGCCCCAGCATTTT. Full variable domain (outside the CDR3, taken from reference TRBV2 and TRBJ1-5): EPEVTQTPSHQVTQMGQEVILRCVPISNHLYFYWYRQILGQKVEFLVSFYNNEISEKSEIFDDQFSVERPDGSNFTLKIRSTKLEDSAMYFCASSVRGGNQPQHFGDGTRLSIL.

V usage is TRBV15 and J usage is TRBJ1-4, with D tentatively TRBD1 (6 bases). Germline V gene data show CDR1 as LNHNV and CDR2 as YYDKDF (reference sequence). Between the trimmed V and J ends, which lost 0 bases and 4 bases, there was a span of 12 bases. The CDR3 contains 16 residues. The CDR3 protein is CATSRDRGAINEKLFF. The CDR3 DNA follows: TGTGCCACCAGCAGAGACAGGGGTGCCATTAATGAAAAACTGTTTTTT.

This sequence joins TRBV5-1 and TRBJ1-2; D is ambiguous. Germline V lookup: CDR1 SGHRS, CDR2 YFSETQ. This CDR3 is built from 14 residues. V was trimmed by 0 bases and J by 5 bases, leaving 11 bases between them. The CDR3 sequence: CASSLDDSEYGYTF. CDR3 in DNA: TGCGCCAGCAGCTTGGATGACTCAGAATATGGCTACACCTTC.

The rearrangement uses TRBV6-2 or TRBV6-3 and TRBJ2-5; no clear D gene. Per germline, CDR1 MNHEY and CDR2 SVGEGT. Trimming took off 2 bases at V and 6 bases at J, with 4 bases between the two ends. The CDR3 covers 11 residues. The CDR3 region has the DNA TGTGCCAGCAGTTACGGGCAGACCCAGTACTTC. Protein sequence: CASSYGQTQYF.

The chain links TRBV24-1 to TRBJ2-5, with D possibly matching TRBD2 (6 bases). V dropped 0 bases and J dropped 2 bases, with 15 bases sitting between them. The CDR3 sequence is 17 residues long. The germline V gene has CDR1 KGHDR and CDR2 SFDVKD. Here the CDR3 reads CATSDLLSGRRQETQYF. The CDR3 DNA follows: TGTGCCACCAGTGATTTGCTGTCTGGGAGGAGGCAAGAGACCCAGTACTTC.